The clone carrying this T cell receptor (beta chain) was seen repeatedly, ten times or more. Its antigen is as yet unknown. This sample is part of a study of glioma-infiltrating T cells. Findings and caveats of the study: Non-neoplastic patients had below-expected tissue-blood divergence, while all gliomas exceeded expectation. Only very few CDR3 sequences appeared in both tissue and blood.

Amplification of TCR alpha and beta CDR3 regions from RNA used iRepertoire nested multiplex PCR. For one-step reverse transcription and amplification, about 90-400 ng of tissue mRNA or PBMC total RNA was used. Using its own MiXCR run on the multiplex PCR reads, TCRdb lists one record per CDR3 protein. This table has 95,000 to 150,000 distinct CDR3 sequences, less than 30% appearing once. This clonotype was obtained from a human donor with low-grade glioma or glioblastoma, undergoing nonglioma brain surgery, or in good health (not recorded which). Sequenced input: glioma tissue, nonneoplastic brain tissue, or PBMCs (not recorded which).

The CDR3 sequence is CATSREETQYF. The CDR3 nucleotides read TGTGCCACCAGCAGAGAAGAGACCCAGTACTTC. The V gene is TRBV15, the J gene TRBJ2-5; D is ambiguous. Germline V gives CDR1 LNHNV, CDR2 YYDKDF (reference sequence). Trimming left V 0 bases short and J 4 bases short, with 0 bases between. The CDR3 runs 11 residues.